This T cell receptor (beta chain) was profiled in a study of siplizumab effects on memory and regulatory T cells. The CDR3 extends over 19 amino acids. From germline, CDR1 is SGHVS and CDR2 FQNEAQ. V trimming: 1 base; J trimming: 3 bases; junction bases outside the gene matches: 15. As concerns this clone: The target antigen is unknown.

The method was immunoSEQ multiplex PCR; TCRdb's version includes in-frame clones alone and lacks a portion of them. The sample lists about 97,000 clones; 92% were seen once. Study-wide results and caveats: Assignment to unstimulated subsets succeeded for only a minor fraction of the alloreactive clones. A major contribution to the alloresponse seemed to be made by naive T cells, which seemed more diverse than memory cells.

This TCR derives from a human donor in good health. Sequencing used CD4+ T cells sorted from blood. The chain has TRBV7-8 and TRBJ2-7, with TRBD2 identical over 10 bases. CDR3 bases: TGTGCCAGCAGCTTAGATACGGGTCTGGCTAGCGGGAGATTCTACGAGCAGTACTTC. Its protein product is CASSLDTGLASGRFYEQYF.